A single sample gave rise to the 21 T cell receptor beta chains below, sequenced in a study of blood T cell repertoires in COVID-19. The method was immunoSEQ multiplex PCR; TCRdb's version includes in-frame clones alone and lacks a portion of them. Among under 200,000 clones listed, about 82% were seen once. The sequencing input was PBMCs or T cells enriched from blood (not recorded which). These receptors were collected from a man aged 35-49 years with acute COVID-19.

The chain employs TRBV3-1 (or the pseudogene TRBV3-2) and TRBJ2-7; D is unresolved. CDR1 and CDR2 (germline): LGHDT, YNNKEL (reference sequence). The CDR3 runs to 15 residues. The V end lost 0 bases, the J end lost 2 bases, and 11 bases lay between the germline ends. The CDR3, as DNA: TGTGCCAGCAGCCAAGAAGCGCGGTCTGCCTACGAGCAGTACTTC. Its protein is CASSQEARSAYEQYF.

The chain couples TRBV19 to TRBJ1-5, with D hard to call. This CDR3 is 15 amino acids long. Germline V gene data show CDR1 as LNHDA and CDR2 as SQIVND (reference sequence). Trimming cost V 7 bases and J 6 bases, with 19 bases left between them. The CDR3 sequence is CASTQVGGFGQPQHF. For the CDR3, the DNA is TGTGCCAGTACCCAAGTGGGAGGTTTCGGTCAGCCCCAGCATTTT.

The chain is built from TRBV19 and TRBJ1-1; D call uncertain. V lost 1 base to trimming and J lost 0 bases, with 9 bases between them. CDR3 length: 15 amino acids. Germline V gives CDR1 LNHDA, CDR2 SQIVND (reference sequence). The CDR3 sequence: CASSIGSSMNTEAFF. Here the CDR3 DNA reads TGTGCCAGTAGTATAGGTTCCAGTATGAACACTGAAGCTTTCTTT.

The chain uses TRBV27 and TRBJ2-1; a possible D gene is TRBD2 (6 bases). This CDR3 spans 13 amino acids. Trimming took 6 bases from V and 9 from J, leaving 15 bases between them. CDR1 is MNHEY, CDR2 SMNVEV, per germline (reference sequence). The CDR3 region is CASSKLAIGEQFF. Here the CDR3 DNA reads TGTGCCAGCAGCAAACTAGCTATCGGTGAGCAGTTCTTC.

The chain is built from TRBV7-6 and TRBJ2-5; no clear D. The CDR3 is 11 amino acids. V was clipped by 4 bases and J by 5 bases, with 5 bases between them. Germline assignment: CDR1 SGHVS and CDR2 FNYEAQ. CDR3 coding DNA: TGTGCCAGCAGCTCCAGGGAGACCCAGTACTTC. Its translation is CASSSRETQYF.

V usage is TRBV6-5 and J usage is TRBJ2-5; no clear D gene. Germline lookup yields CDR1 MNHEY and CDR2 SVGAGI. The CDR3 is made up of 11 amino acids. With 4 bases removed from V and 5 bases from J, the gap between germline ends came to 5 bases. CDR3 protein: CASSSGETQYF. The CDR3 DNA sequence: TGTGCCAGCAGTTCCGGGGAGACCCAGTACTTC.

The chain joins TRBV11-2 to TRBJ2-5; TRBD2 is a possible D gene (6 bases). Germline V CDR1 and CDR2: SGHAT, FQNNGV. The CDR3 covers 14 residues. The V end was cut by 2 bases, the J end by 5 bases, with 12 bases between. The CDR3 reads CASSLRLVGETQYF. CDR3 sequence (DNA): TGTGCCAGCAGCTTAAGACTAGTGGGGGAGACCCAGTACTTC.

The chain recombines TRBV7-9 with TRBJ2-5, with 9 bases lining up with TRBD2. The CDR3 totals 16 residues. V lost 4 bases, J lost 0 bases, and 6 bases stayed unmatched. Germline V gene sequence: CDR1 SEHNR, CDR2 FQNEAQ (reference sequence). The CDR3 spells CASSSMASGNQETQYF. DNA of the CDR3: TGTGCCAGCAGCTCAATGGCTAGCGGGAACCAAGAGACCCAGTACTTC.

The chain recombines TRBV25-1 with TRBJ2-5; D possibly corresponds to TRBD2 (6 bases). This CDR3 spans 15 amino acids. V dropped 3 bases and J dropped 5 bases, with 16 bases sitting between them. Germline lookup yields CDR1 MGHDK and CDR2 SYGVNS. CDR3 in amino acids: CASSDGRLKKETQYF. CDR3 coding DNA: TGTGCCAGCAGTGATGGGAGGCTTAAGAAGGAGACCCAGTACTTC.

This chain links TRBV18 with TRBJ2-7; D gene unclear. The CDR3 extends over 13 amino acids. Germline CDR1 and CDR2: KGHSH and LQKENI. The V end was cut by 6 bases, the J end by 3 bases, with 12 bases between. The CDR3 DNA sequence: TGTGCCAGCTCGGCACCTCAGATCTACGAGCAGTACTTC. Translating it yields CASSAPQIYEQYF.

The chain recombines TRBV2 with TRBJ1-2; 7 positions agree with TRBD1. This CDR3 has 13 residues. Losses at the gene ends were 6 bases for V and 8 bases for J; bases not matched to a gene: 9. Germline loops: CDR1 SNHLY, CDR2 FYNNEI. CDR3 in DNA: TGTGCCAGCAGGCCCAAGACAGGGCCCGGCTACACCTTC. Protein sequence: CASRPKTGPGYTF.

This rearrangement joins TRBV18 to TRBJ2-1; 11 nucleotides line up with TRBD2. The germline gives CDR1 KGHSH, CDR2 LQKENI. The CDR3 extends over 15 amino acids. Unmatched junction bases numbered 5, after V lost 8 bases and J lost 2 bases. CDR3 nucleotide sequence: TGTGCCAGCGCAACGACTAGCGGGACCTACAATGAGCAGTTCTTC. Protein product: CASATTSGTYNEQFF. Complete variable domain (other parts from reference TRBV18 and TRBJ2-1): NAGVMQNPRHLVRRRGQEARLRCSPMKGHSHVYWYRQLPEEGLKFMVYLQKENIIDESGMPKERFSAEFPKEGPSILRIQQVVRGDSAAYFCASATTSGTYNEQFFGPGTRLTVL.

The V gene is TRBV28, the J gene TRBJ1-3; D perhaps matches TRBD1 (6 bases). Trimming stripped 6 bases from V and 1 base from J, with 13 bases between. Germline V CDR1 and CDR2: MDHEN, SYDVKM. The CDR3 totals 15 residues. The CDR3 sequence is CASSQQGKSGNTIYF. In DNA, the CDR3 is TGTGCCAGCAGCCAACAGGGTAAATCTGGAAACACCATATATTTT.

This chain connects TRBV10-3 to TRBJ2-2, with 11 nucleotides matching TRBD2. Germline loops: CDR1 ENHRY, CDR2 SYGVKD. V shed 10 bases and J 2 bases; nucleotides not matched to a gene: 6. CDR3 size: 15 residues. This CDR3 is CATRGTSGNTGELFF. CDR3 coding DNA: TGTGCCACCAGAGGGACTAGCGGTAACACCGGGGAGCTGTTTTTT.

This chain links TRBV19 with TRBJ1-5, with D unclear. The CDR3 runs to 16 residues. The V and J ends lost 1 base and 2 bases respectively, with 12 bases between them. Looked up from germline, CDR1 is LNHDA and CDR2 is SQIVND (reference sequence). DNA for the CDR3: TGTGCCAGTAGTATAGGAAGAGGATTGGGCAATCAGCCCCAGCATTTT. This gives the protein CASSIGRGLGNQPQHF.

A few counts support this clone. This sequence joins TRBV4-1 and TRBJ1-5, with a possible D match to TRBD1 (5 bases). Trimming removed 2 bases from V and 4 bases from J, with 15 bases in between. This CDR3 has 16 amino acids. CDR1 is MGHRA, CDR2 YSYEKL, per germline. The CDR3: CASSQRGGAPNQPQHF. In DNA form, the CDR3 reads TGCGCCAGCAGCCAAAGGGGAGGGGCCCCGAATCAGCCCCAGCATTTT.

The chain joins TRBV6-6 to TRBJ1-2; 9 bases are shared with TRBD1. CDR1 MNHNY and CDR2 SVGAGI come from the germline V gene (reference sequence). V shed 2 bases, J shed 7 bases, and the junction held 5 bases outside the gene matches. The length of the CDR3 is 14 residues. The CDR3, as DNA: TGTGCCAGCAGTTACCCGGACAGGGGAAGTGGCTACACCTTC. It encodes CASSYPDRGSGYTF.

The V and J genes are TRBV9 and TRBJ2-7; perhaps TRBD2 as D (6 bases). This CDR3 has 13 amino acids. Germline-derived CDR1 and CDR2 are SGDLS and YYNGEE. With 4 bases removed from V and 2 bases from J, the gap between germline ends came to 10 bases. CDR3 coding DNA: TGTGCCAGCAGCCCGGGACTGACCTACGAGCAGTACTTC. It codes for CASSPGLTYEQYF.

The chain joins TRBV27 to TRBJ2-1; 10 bases match TRBD2. J gave up 6 bases and V 2 bases, and 10 bases lay outside the gene matches. Germline loops: CDR1 MNHEY, CDR2 SMNVEV (reference sequence). The CDR3 is 17 amino acids. This chain's CDR3 is CASSLRYTSGARNEQFF. The DNA of the CDR3 is TGTGCCAGCAGTTTACGTTACACTAGCGGGGCCCGCAATGAGCAGTTCTTC.

J is TRBJ2-3 and V is TRBV6-5; D remains ambiguous. Germline lookup yields CDR1 MNHEY and CDR2 SVGAGI. This CDR3 spans 14 amino acids. V gave up 0 bases and J gave up 6 bases, with 10 bases separating them. This CDR3 is CASSYSRWMDTQYF. The CDR3 bases are TGTGCCAGCAGTTACTCGAGGTGGATGGATACGCAGTATTTT.

In DNA, the CDR3 is TGTGCCAGCAGACTACAGGGGTCGGGTAATGAAAAACTGTTTTTT. Translating gives CASRLQGSGNEKLFF. This chain uses TRBV28 with TRBJ1-4, with 7 nucleotides matching TRBD1. CDR3 length: 15 amino acids. The germline CDR1 and CDR2 sequences are MDHEN and SYDVKM. J was trimmed by 4 bases and V by 6 bases; bases with no gene match: 8.